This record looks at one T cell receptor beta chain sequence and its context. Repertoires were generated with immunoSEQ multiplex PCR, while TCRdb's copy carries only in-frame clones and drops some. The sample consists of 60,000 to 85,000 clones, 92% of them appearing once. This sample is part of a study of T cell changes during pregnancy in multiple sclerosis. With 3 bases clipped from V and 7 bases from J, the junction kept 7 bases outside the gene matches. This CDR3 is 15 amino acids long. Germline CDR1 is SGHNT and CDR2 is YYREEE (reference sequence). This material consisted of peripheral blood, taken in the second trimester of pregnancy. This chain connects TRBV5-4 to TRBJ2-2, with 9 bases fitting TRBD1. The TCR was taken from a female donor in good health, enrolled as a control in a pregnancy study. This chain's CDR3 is CASSSTGGRNGELFF. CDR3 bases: TGTGCCAGCAGCTCGACAGGGGGAAGAAACGGGGAGCTGTTTTTT.